Below, one TCR beta chain is given with its context. Participants reported their clinical history, and cohort assignment relied on those reports. This specimen belongs to a study of blood T cell repertoires in COVID-19. Study-wide background: Specimens from acute and convalescent COVID-19 originated in the United States, Italy and Spain. The cDNA or gDNA used as material had been derived from T cells, B-cell-depleted T cells, or PBMCs.

Original methodology: From reference gene primer amplification, estimates of nucleated cell counts were derived. Libraries were prepared by immunoSEQ multiplex PCR; TCRdb keeps only in-frame clonotypes and omits some of them. The DNA gave D and trimming, while V, J and clone size come from that table. The sample contains more than 200,000 clones, under 95% of which appear only once. The CDR3 length is 15 residues. With V trimmed by 4 bases and J by 10 bases, 4 bases remained unmatched. CDR1 MGHRA and CDR2 YSYEKL come from the germline V gene. This TCR came from a woman aged 18-29 years who had recovered from COVID-19. The chain uses TRBV4-1 and TRBJ2-1, with 16 bases that match TRBD2. Sequencing was performed on PBMCs or T cells enriched from blood (not recorded which). This chain's CDR3 is CASSRGTSGRDEQFF. The CDR3 nucleotides read TGCGCCAGCAGCCGCGGGACTAGCGGGAGGGACGAGCAGTTCTTC.